Listed here are 9 T cell receptor beta chains from one sample, sequenced in a study of T cell repertoires in cytomegalovirus infection. TCRdb itself ran the reads through MiXCR, one entry per CDR3 protein. The data show 400,000 or so distinct CDR3 sequences, with around 32% seen just once and 12% to 15% held by the top ten. Sample: PBMCs. The receptors stem from a human donor in good health (CMV status not recorded). Some clones in this sample may be carry-over from other donors' samples.

The J gene is TRBJ2-1, the V gene TRBV23-1; D is uncertain. TRBV23-1 is treated as an ORF (open reading frame) with a function not yet certain. Trimming pared 3 bases from V and 0 bases from J, leaving 15 bases between. The CDR3 runs to 17 residues. The CDR3 sequence is CASSQGTNESSYNEQFF. CDR3 in DNA: TGCGCCAGCAGTCAGGGTACAAACGAGAGCTCCTACAATGAGCAGTTCTTC.

The V call is TRBV5-1, the J call TRBJ2-1; 15 bases map to TRBD2. Germline loops: CDR1 SGHRS, CDR2 YFSETQ. This CDR3 region has 20 residues. J lost 6 bases, V lost 4 bases, and 17 bases had no gene match. The CDR3 sequence is CASSPVRGLAGGQASNEQFF. The CDR3 DNA follows: TGCGCCAGCAGCCCCGTCCGCGGACTAGCGGGGGGGCAAGCGAGCAATGAGCAGTTCTTC.

This clonotype was recorded many times. The gene calls are TRBV7-2 and TRBJ1-1; D is possibly TRBD1 (6 bases). The CDR3 has 14 amino acids. The V end was cut by 3 bases, the J end by 1 base, with 9 bases between. Per germline, CDR1 SGHTA and CDR2 FQGNSA. This CDR3 reads CASSFQGRNTEAFF. Written as DNA, the CDR3 is TGTGCCAGCAGCTTTCAGGGGCGGAACACTGAAGCTTTCTTT.

In its sample, this clonotype was seen a few times. The genes are TRBV28 and TRBJ1-1; no definite D call. Trimming removed 3 bases from V and 0 bases from J, with 11 bases in between. The length of the CDR3 is 15 residues. Germline V lookup: CDR1 MDHEN, CDR2 SYDVKM. The CDR3 bases are TGTGCCAGCAGTTTTGACACAAGTTTGAACACTGAAGCTTTCTTT. Its translation: CASSFDTSLNTEAFF.

This chain uses TRBV3-1 with TRBJ2-5, with TRBD2 as a possible D gene (6 bases). There are 16 residues in the CDR3. V lost 2 bases and J lost 3, with 16 bases in between. The germline V gene has CDR1 LGHDT and CDR2 YNNKEL (reference sequence). CDR3 residues: CASSQLIAVEEETQYF. CDR3 nucleotides: TGTGCCAGCAGCCAACTCATAGCGGTGGAGGAAGAGACCCAGTACTTC.

The V gene is TRBV27, the J gene TRBJ2-3; D gene uncertain. The CDR3 extends over 19 amino acids. CDR1 MNHEY and CDR2 SMNVEV come from the germline V gene (reference sequence). Trimming stripped 0 bases from V and 0 bases from J, with 19 bases between. CDR3: CASSLSSLLAVYSTDTQYF. The CDR3 DNA sequence: TGTGCCAGCAGTTTATCGAGCCTTCTGGCGGTTTATAGCACAGATACGCAGTATTTT.

In its sample, this clonotype was seen a few times. The chain links TRBV25-1 to TRBJ2-5; 11 bases align to TRBD2. Germline loops: CDR1 MGHDK, CDR2 SYGVNS. V trimming: 0 bases; J trimming: 4 bases; junction bases outside the gene matches: 10. The CDR3 consists of 18 residues. CDR3 sequence (DNA): TGTGCCAGCAGTGAATATTTGGCTAGCGGGGGGCCCCGAGAGACCCAGTACTTC. It codes for CASSEYLASGGPRETQYF.

The chain is built from TRBV4-3 and TRBJ2-1, with TRBD2 identical over 11 bases. Germline CDR1 is LGHNA and CDR2 is YSLEER. With V trimmed by 4 bases and J by 4 bases, 6 bases remained unmatched. The CDR3 has 16 amino acids. CDR3 DNA sequence: TGCGCCAGCAGCCTCGCGATAGCGGGGGGGTACAATGAGCAGTTCTTC. Translation gives CASSLAIAGGYNEQFF.

This rearrangement joins TRBV6-2 or TRBV6-3 to TRBJ2-1, with 11 bases aligning to TRBD2. The CDR3 has 16 residues. V was pared by 2 bases and J by 6 bases, with 6 bases of the junction left unmatched. Germline-derived CDR1 and CDR2 are MNHEY and SVGEGT. The CDR3 nucleotides are TGTGCCAGCAGTTACGCTCTAGCGGGGGGACGCAATGAGCAGTTCTTC. Translation: CASSYALAGGRNEQFF.